This entry features one T cell receptor (beta chain) sequence. Measured with immunoSEQ multiplex PCR; TCRdb has only the in-frame clones, and not every one. Of about 280,000 clones listed, approximately 90% are singletons. CDR3 size: 15 residues. Germline V gives CDR1 SGHKS, CDR2 YYEKEE (reference sequence). Trimming took 4 bases from V and 6 from J, leaving 14 bases between them. This sample is part of a study of blood T cell repertoires in COVID-19. The clonotype was recovered from a woman between 45 and 60 years old who had recovered from COVID-19. Sequenced material: peripheral blood. This chain connects TRBV5-5 to TRBJ1-6, with D perhaps TRBD1 (6 bases). CDR3 DNA: TGTGCCAGCAGCCCATTCAGGGGAAGTAATTCACCCCTCCACTTT. Encoded protein: CASSPFRGSNSPLHF.